The 32 T cell receptor beta chains below were found in one sample sequenced in a study of blood T cell repertoires in COVID-19. Assay: immunoSEQ multiplex PCR; the TCRdb copy retains only in-frame clones and omits some. The repertoire includes tens of thousands of clones, around 88% of them detected once, and around 7% sits in the top ten. The sequencing input was peripheral blood. The receptor set was obtained from a woman older than 75 with acute or convalescent COVID-19.

The V and J genes are TRBV5-4 and TRBJ1-6; 8 bases map to TRBD1. Germline CDR1 is SGHNT and CDR2 is YYREEE (reference sequence). The CDR3 spans 16 residues. V lost 1 base to trimming and J lost 9 bases; unmatched junction nucleotides: 9. DNA for the CDR3: TGTGCCAGCAGCTTGTTCGCCGGCAGGGGGCCTTCACCCCTCCACTTT. It translates to CASSLFAGRGPSPLHF.

This clone showed up just a few times. This chain connects TRBV23-1 to TRBJ1-2, with TRBD1 matching over 9 bases. TRBV23-1 is flagged as an ORF with uncertain function. V lost 2 bases to trimming and J lost 2 bases; unmatched junction nucleotides: 9. The CDR3 is made up of 17 amino acids. This CDR3 reads CASSQVGQGPPNYGYTF. The CDR3 DNA follows: TGCGCCAGCAGTCAAGTTGGACAGGGGCCTCCAAACTATGGCTACACCTTC.

V usage is TRBV5-1 and J usage is TRBJ1-1; no reliable D call. The V gene lost 8 bases and the J gene lost 1 base, with 12 bases spanning the gap. Per germline, CDR1 SGHRS and CDR2 YFSETQ. This CDR3 is built from 13 residues. CDR3 coding DNA: TGCGCCAGTAGCCACAGTTCGAACACTGAAGCTTTCTTT. It yields the protein CASSHSSNTEAFF.

The chain uses TRBV18 and TRBJ1-2; TRBD1 matches 7 bases. The V and J ends lost 4 bases and 6 bases, in that order; junction bases with no gene match: 11. This CDR3 has 15 residues. Per the germline V gene, CDR1 is KGHSH and CDR2 is LQKENI. The CDR3 loop reads CASSLDTGTVDGYTF. The CDR3 DNA reads TGTGCCAGCTCACTTGACACCGGGACAGTGGATGGCTACACCTTC.

The chain employs TRBV9 and TRBJ2-1; the D gene is possibly TRBD2 (5 bases). V was clipped by 4 bases and J by 0 bases, with 14 bases between them. CDR1 SGDLS and CDR2 YYNGEE come from the germline V gene. There are 16 residues in the CDR3. The chain's CDR3 is CASSFPSGSSYNEQFF. For the CDR3, the DNA is TGTGCCAGCAGCTTCCCGAGCGGTAGCTCCTACAATGAGCAGTTCTTC.

This chain connects TRBV7-2 to TRBJ2-1; possibly TRBD1 for D (5 bases). There are 14 residues in the CDR3. With 4 bases removed from V and 2 bases from J, the gap between germline ends came to 9 bases. From germline, CDR1 is SGHTA and CDR2 FQGNSA. The CDR3 loop reads CASSSQGPYNEQFF. The DNA for the CDR3 is TGTGCCAGCAGCTCGCAGGGCCCCTACAATGAGCAGTTCTTC.

The chain links TRBV6-2 or TRBV6-3 to TRBJ2-1; D gene uncertain. The V end was cut by 5 bases, the J end by 6 bases, with 8 bases between. The CDR3 is 12 residues long. The germline gives CDR1 MNHEY, CDR2 SVGEGT. CDR3 DNA: TGTGCCAGCAGTGGCCCCATCAATGAGCAGTTCTTC. This encodes CASSGPINEQFF.

This chain joins TRBV5-4 and TRBJ1-2; possible D gene TRBD1, 6 bases. Germline V gene sequence: CDR1 SGHNT, CDR2 YYREEE (reference sequence). V was clipped by 4 bases and J by 4 bases, with 20 bases between them. There are 16 residues in the CDR3. The CDR3 loop is CASSPRGHLDPYGYTF. The CDR3 DNA is TGTGCCAGCAGCCCACGGGGACACCTAGATCCCTATGGCTACACCTTC. The full variable domain, completed using reference TRBV5-4 and TRBJ1-2, is ETGVTQSPTHLIKTRGQQVTLRCSSQSGHNTVSWYQQALGQGPQFIFQYYREEENGRGNFPPRFSGLQFPNYSSELNVNALELDDSALYLCASSPRGHLDPYGYTFGSGTRLTVV.

The rearrangement joins TRBV11-2 to TRBJ1-2; TRBD1 is a possible D gene (5 bases). Germline values: CDR1 SGHAT, CDR2 FQNNGV. With 1 base removed from V and 2 bases from J, the gap between germline ends came to 11 bases. This CDR3 region has 15 residues. The CDR3 sequence: CASSLGTTGNYGYTF. CDR3 coding DNA: TGTGCCAGCAGCTTAGGGACAACTGGGAACTATGGCTACACCTTC.

The chain has TRBV11-2 and TRBJ1-6; 8 bases match TRBD1. The CDR3 loop spans 14 amino acids. The J segment lost 10 bases and the V segment lost 5 bases, leaving 7 bases of the junction unmatched. Germline values: CDR1 SGHAT, CDR2 FQNNGV. In DNA form, the CDR3 reads TGTGCCAGCAGCCCGGACAGGGTTTTCTCACCCCTCCACTTT. It codes for CASSPDRVFSPLHF.

This chain uses TRBV10-3 with TRBJ1-1, with TRBD1 identical over 8 bases. Per germline, CDR1 ENHRY and CDR2 SYGVKD. The CDR3 length is 11 residues. The DNA for the CDR3 is TGTGCGACAGGGGACAACACTGAAGCTTTCTTT. This encodes CATGDNTEAFF.

The chain links TRBV7-2 to TRBJ2-1, with TRBD2 matching 11 bases. Germline V gene lookup returns CDR1 SGHTA and CDR2 FQGNSA. V lost 1 base, J lost 3 bases, and 2 bases stayed unmatched. The CDR3 consists of 16 residues. The CDR3 here is CASSLVGTSGYNEQFF. The CDR3 DNA is TGTGCCAGCAGCTTAGTGGGGACTAGCGGCTACAATGAGCAGTTCTTC.

The chain has TRBV6-5 and TRBJ1-1; TRBD1 agrees at 8 bases. The CDR3 totals 13 residues. Germline CDR1 MNHEY, CDR2 SVGAGI. J was trimmed by 6 bases and V by 6 bases; bases with no gene match: 6. The CDR3 is CASRRTGWPEAFF. The CDR3 coding sequence is TGTGCCAGCAGGCGGACAGGGTGGCCTGAAGCTTTCTTT.

The gene calls are TRBV25-1 and TRBJ2-5; a possible D gene is TRBD1 (5 bases). Germline V CDR1 and CDR2: MGHDK, SYGVNS. The CDR3 length is 16 residues. V was pared by 8 bases and J by 1 base, with 20 bases between. Here the CDR3 reads CASGQGLDPVQETQYF. The DNA for the CDR3 is TGTGCCAGCGGGCAGGGCCTGGATCCCGTCCAAGAGACCCAGTACTTC.

This clone counts as medium-sized. The genes are TRBV7-9 and TRBJ1-1; maybe TRBD1 (6 bases). V lost 5 bases, J lost 1 base, and 14 bases lay in between. Germline CDR1 SEHNR, CDR2 FQNEAQ (reference sequence). The CDR3 totals 15 residues. DNA of the CDR3: TGTGCCAGCAGCCGAGTTATGGACAGGAACACTGAAGCTTTCTTT. Amino acids: CASSRVMDRNTEAFF.

The chain recombines TRBV27 with TRBJ2-7, with a tentative D call TRBD2 (6 bases). Germline V CDR1 and CDR2: MNHEY, SMNVEV (reference sequence). The length of the CDR3 is 16 residues. Trimming took 3 bases from V and 0 from J, leaving 15 bases between them. The CDR3 loop is CASSFRRQGLSYEQYF. In DNA, the CDR3 is TGTGCCAGCAGTTTCCGTCGTCAGGGACTCTCCTACGAGCAGTACTTC.

This rearrangement joins TRBV2 to TRBJ1-6, with 7 bases fitting TRBD1. V trimming: 5 bases; J trimming: 6 bases; junction bases outside the gene matches: 4. This CDR3 has 14 residues. CDR1 and CDR2 from the germline V gene are SNHLY and FYNNEI. This chain's CDR3 is CASSTGTVNSPLHF. The CDR3 DNA sequence: TGTGCCAGCAGTACCGGGACAGTTAATTCACCCCTCCACTTT.

This clone was detected only once. This chain connects TRBV7-6 to TRBJ2-7; maybe TRBD1 (6 bases). The V end lost 6 bases, the J end lost 5 bases, and 20 bases lay between the germline ends. The CDR3 loop spans 15 amino acids. Germline CDR1 and CDR2: SGHVS and FNYEAQ. CDR3: CASSVETGHVHEQYF. CDR3 DNA: TGTGCCAGCAGTGTTGAGACGGGACATGTACACGAGCAGTACTTC.

For the CDR3, the DNA is TGTGCCAGCAGCAGCGGGACAGGGGTAACCGGGGAGCTGTTTTTT. This gives the protein CASSSGTGVTGELFF. This chain connects TRBV7-9 to TRBJ2-2, with 10 bases lining up with TRBD1. Germline CDR1 reads SEHNR; CDR2 reads FQNEAQ (reference sequence). Trimming took 5 bases from V and 5 from J; bases not matched to a gene: 5. This CDR3 region has 15 residues.

The V call is TRBV10-3, the J call TRBJ1-1, with D hard to call. Deletions cut 2 bases from V and 1 base from J, with 2 bases between. Germline V gene sequence: CDR1 ENHRY, CDR2 SYGVKD. The CDR3 extends over 12 amino acids. CDR3 sequence: CAISERNTEAFF. For the CDR3, the DNA is TGTGCCATCAGTGAGCGGAACACTGAAGCTTTCTTT.

V is TRBV4-2 and J is TRBJ1-5; the D gene is possibly TRBD1 (6 bases). Germline V gives CDR1 LGHNA, CDR2 YNFKEQ. V was clipped by 0 bases and J by 7 bases, with 19 bases between them. This CDR3 has 17 amino acids. The CDR3 sequence: CASSQEAGARTGQPQHF. The CDR3, as DNA: TGTGCCAGCAGCCAAGAAGCGGGGGCGAGAACTGGCCAGCCCCAGCATTTT.

The rearrangement uses TRBV11-2 and TRBJ2-5, with D possibly TRBD2 on 6 matching bases. This CDR3 has 14 residues. Germline V gene sequence: CDR1 SGHAT, CDR2 FQNNGV. V dropped 3 bases and J dropped 2 bases, with 10 bases sitting between them. In DNA form, the CDR3 reads TGTGCCAGCAGCTTGGACTACCGACAAGAGACCCAGTACTTC. Amino acid sequence: CASSLDYRQETQYF.

The chain employs TRBV18 and TRBJ1-2, with unresolved D. The CDR3 length is 13 residues. Germline V CDR1 and CDR2: KGHSH, LQKENI. Trimming took off 2 bases at V and 8 bases at J, with 12 bases between the two ends. CDR3 coding DNA: TGTGCCAGCTCACCAGACTCTGGGGAGGGCTACACCTTC. This encodes CASSPDSGEGYTF.

The chain joins TRBV7-2 to TRBJ2-3, with TRBD2 matching over 7 bases. Trimming cost V 1 base and J 0 bases; bases outside gene matches: 4. Germline loops: CDR1 SGHTA, CDR2 FQGNSA. This CDR3 spans 16 amino acids. The CDR3 bases are TGTGCCAGCAGCTTAGTTAGCGGGCCAAGCACAGATACGCAGTATTTT. Translation gives CASSLVSGPSTDTQYF.

This clone was seen a handful of times. DNA for the CDR3: TGTGCCAGCAGCCAGAGGTCAGGGTTCTCTGGAAACACCATATATTTT. It codes for CASSQRSGFSGNTIYF. This chain uses TRBV3-1 (or the pseudogene TRBV3-2) with TRBJ1-3; D possibly corresponds to TRBD1 (5 bases). The CDR3 totals 16 residues. The V and J ends lost 3 bases and 0 bases respectively, with 12 bases between them. Germline loops: CDR1 LGHDT, CDR2 YNNKEL (reference sequence).

V gene TRBV6-5 combines with J gene TRBJ2-3; a possible D gene is TRBD2 (5 bases). The germline V gene encodes CDR1 MNHEY and CDR2 SVGAGI. This CDR3 comprises 13 residues. The ends were cut back, 6 bases at V and 3 bases at J, with 10 bases in the middle. CDR3 sequence (DNA): TGTGCCAGCAGGACGGACTTTACAGATACGCAGTATTTT. It is translated as CASRTDFTDTQYF.

This clone showed up just once. This rearrangement joins TRBV5-1 to TRBJ2-7, with 9 bases lining up with TRBD2. The CDR3 spans 15 residues. V gave up 0 bases and J gave up 5 bases; unmatched junction bases: 6. Germline CDR1 is SGHRS and CDR2 is YFSETQ. The CDR3 region is CASSLAGGRAHEQYF. The CDR3 nucleotides are TGCGCCAGCAGCTTGGCCGGCGGGAGGGCCCACGAGCAGTACTTC. Using reference TRBV5-1 and TRBJ2-7 for the parts outside the CDR3, the full variable domain is KAGVTQTPRYLIKTRGQQVTLSCSPISGHRSVSWYQQTPGQGLQFLFEYFSETQRNKGNFPGRFSGRQFSNSRSEMNVSTLELGDSALYLCASSLAGGRAHEQYFGPGTRLTVT.

This rearrangement joins TRBV30 to TRBJ2-5; possible D gene TRBD1, 5 bases. In germline, CDR1 is GTSNPN, CDR2 SVGIG (reference sequence). The CDR3 runs to 12 residues. Trimming removed 0 bases at V and 3 bases at J, with 5 bases between. CDR3 bases: TGTGCCTGGAGTGTCAGGGAAGAGACCCAGTACTTC. Protein: CAWSVREETQYF.

V is TRBV7-9 and J is TRBJ1-6, with D tentatively TRBD1 (5 bases). The length of the CDR3 is 14 residues. The germline gives CDR1 SEHNR, CDR2 FQNEAQ (reference sequence). V was pared by 10 bases and J by 9 bases, with 19 bases between. CDR3 nucleotide sequence: TGTGCCATCCGACCGGGCGGACAAATTTCACCCCTCCACTTT. Translated, it gives CAIRPGGQISPLHF.

The V gene is TRBV28, the J gene TRBJ1-5; 9 bases fit TRBD1. This CDR3 has 17 residues. V gave up 5 bases and J gave up 6 bases; unmatched junction bases: 14. Per germline, CDR1 MDHEN and CDR2 SYDVKM. The CDR3 region is CASSPPGTGNFGQPQHF. CDR3 nucleotides: TGTGCCAGCAGTCCACCCGGGACAGGGAACTTTGGTCAGCCCCAGCATTTT.

V is TRBV3-1 (or the pseudogene TRBV3-2) and J is TRBJ1-2; D is possibly TRBD1 (6 bases). V was shortened by 1 base and J by 4 bases, with 10 bases between the two germline ends. The V gene's germline CDR1 is LGHDT and CDR2 YNNKEL (reference sequence). The CDR3 contains 14 residues. CDR3 in amino acids: CASSQGLGGYGYTF. The DNA for the CDR3 is TGTGCCAGCAGCCAAGGGTTAGGGGGCTATGGCTACACCTTC.

This rearrangement joins TRBV6-4 to TRBJ2-3, with D possibly matching TRBD1 (5 bases). Trimming removed 0 bases from V and 2 bases from J, with 12 bases in between. The CDR3 totals 16 residues. CDR1 is MRHNA, CDR2 SNTAGT, per germline. This CDR3 is CASSDSAGQITDTQYF. CDR3 bases: TGTGCCAGCAGTGACTCTGCAGGGCAGATCACAGATACGCAGTATTTT.